One sample yielded the 28 T cell receptor beta chains listed below, sequenced in a study of cytomegalovirus exposure and HLA in healthy donors. PCR was performed using 60 Vbeta and 13 Jbeta primers. The table came from immunoSEQ multiplex PCR; TCRdb's copy has only in-frame clones and leaves some out. The sample lists more than 80,000 clones; 65% to 85% were seen once. The source material was PBMCs. The receptors stem from a girl aged 2 to 9 in good health and CMV-seropositive.

The CDR3 loop reads CASSQDRAPAGYEQFF. The CDR3 DNA sequence: TGCGCCAGCAGCCAAGACAGGGCTCCGGCGGGGTATGAGCAGTTCTTC. The genes are TRBV4-3 and TRBJ2-1; a weak D match, TRBD2 (6 bases). V lost 0 bases and J lost 8, with 17 bases in between. This CDR3 contains 16 residues. Germline V lookup: CDR1 LGHNA, CDR2 YSLEER.

This clone was seen a single time. The chain is built from TRBV7-2 and TRBJ1-1; TRBD1 might be the D (5 bases). The CDR3 length is 18 residues. CDR1 SGHTA and CDR2 FQGNSA come from the germline V gene. Trimming left V 5 bases short and J 0 bases short, with 22 bases between. The CDR3 spells CASSQRDPGKRVNTEAFF. CDR3 coding DNA: TGTGCCAGCAGCCAACGAGATCCAGGGAAAAGGGTGAACACTGAAGCTTTCTTT.

The V call is TRBV6-5, the J call TRBJ2-2, with 9 bases lining up with TRBD2. CDR1 and CDR2 from the germline V gene are MNHEY and SVGAGI. The V and J ends lost 4 bases and 5 bases, in that order; junction bases with no gene match: 5. The CDR3 is 15 amino acids. This CDR3 reads CASSSAGGVTGELFF. The CDR3 DNA reads TGTGCCAGCAGTTCAGCGGGAGGTGTAACCGGGGAGCTGTTTTTT.

The chain employs TRBV2 and TRBJ1-1; D not resolved. The germline V gene has CDR1 SNHLY and CDR2 FYNNEI. The V and J ends lost 2 bases and 3 bases respectively, with 13 bases between them. The CDR3 has 15 residues. The CDR3 DNA follows: TGTGCCAGCAGTGAATTCGGGGATTCCTACACTGAAGCTTTCTTT. Amino acid sequence: CASSEFGDSYTEAFF.

V is TRBV19 and J is TRBJ1-5, with 9 bases that match TRBD1. V dropped 4 bases and J dropped 0; count of bases not matched to a gene: 13. Germline CDR1 is LNHDA and CDR2 is SQIVND (reference sequence). The CDR3 has 19 residues. The CDR3 DNA is TGTGCCAGTAGTAGAACCGGGACAGGGAGCTTATATAGCAATCAGCCCCAGCATTTT. Its protein product is CASSRTGTGSLYSNQPQHF. The complete variable domain, with remaining parts taken from reference TRBV19 and TRBJ1-5, reads DGGITQSPKYLFRKEGQNVTLSCEQNLNHDAMYWYRQDPGQGLRLIYYSQIVNDFQKGDIAEGYSVSREKKESFPLTVTSAQKNPTAFYLCASSRTGTGSLYSNQPQHFGDGTRLSIL.

The chain links TRBV5-8 to TRBJ2-2, with TRBD1 matching over 10 bases. V gave up 0 bases and J gave up 6 bases; unmatched junction bases: 8. CDR1 and CDR2 (germline): SGHTS, YDEGEE. There are 17 residues in the CDR3. Here the CDR3 reads CASSLALLTGGPGELFF. For the CDR3, the DNA is TGTGCCAGCAGCTTGGCTCTTTTGACAGGGGGCCCCGGGGAGCTGTTTTTT.

This clone was detected once. The chain has TRBV19 and TRBJ2-2, with 11 bases aligning to TRBD2. J was trimmed by 3 bases and V by 9 bases; bases with no gene match: 6. The CDR3 is 15 amino acids. CDR1 LNHDA and CDR2 SQIVND come from the germline V gene (reference sequence). For the CDR3, the DNA is TGTGCCAGCACGGGACTAGCGGACCACACCGGGGAGCTGTTTTTT. It translates to CASTGLADHTGELFF. Full variable domain (outside the CDR3, taken from reference TRBV19 and TRBJ2-2): DGGITQSPKYLFRKEGQNVTLSCEQNLNHDAMYWYRQDPGQGLRLIYYSQIVNDFQKGDIAEGYSVSREKKESFPLTVTSAQKNPTAFYLCASTGLADHTGELFFGEGSRLTVL.

The chain is built from TRBV19 and TRBJ1-3; D is ambiguous. The germline gives CDR1 LNHDA, CDR2 SQIVND (reference sequence). This CDR3 is 14 amino acids long. Trimming removed 7 bases from V and 0 bases from J, with 10 bases in between. The CDR3 sequence is CASTAGSSGNTIYF. The CDR3 DNA reads as TGTGCCAGTACAGCCGGGAGCTCTGGAAACACCATATATTTT.

The chain is built from TRBV28 and TRBJ2-7; D ambiguous. V lost 6 bases to trimming and J lost 4 bases, with 13 bases between them. This CDR3 contains 13 residues. Germline V gives CDR1 MDHEN, CDR2 SYDVKM. The CDR3: CASRSPARYEQYF. DNA for the CDR3: TGTGCCAGCAGGTCCCCAGCCAGGTACGAGCAGTACTTC. Looking up the rest from reference TRBV28 and TRBJ2-7 gives the full variable domain: DVKVTQSSRYLVKRTGEKVFLECVQDMDHENMFWYRQDPGLGLRLIYFSYDVKMKEKGDIPEGYSVSREKKERFSLILESASTNQTSMYLCASRSPARYEQYFGPGTRLTVT.

The V call is TRBV6-5, the J call TRBJ1-1, with no clear D. Germline loops: CDR1 MNHEY, CDR2 SVGAGI. The CDR3 sequence is 9 residues long. V was shortened by 7 bases and J by 8 bases, with 5 bases between the two germline ends. DNA of the CDR3: TGTGCCAGCACCACAGAAGCTTTCTTT. As protein: CASTTEAFF.

This chain connects TRBV6-5 to TRBJ1-5; no clear D gene. The germline gives CDR1 MNHEY, CDR2 SVGAGI. V gave up 3 bases and J gave up 4 bases, with 7 bases separating them. The CDR3 is made up of 13 amino acids. Here the CDR3 DNA reads TGTGCCAGCAGTTATCCCCGTAATCAGCCCCAGCATTTT. Translating it yields CASSYPRNQPQHF.

The J gene is TRBJ1-1, the V gene TRBV20-1; D is undetermined. Per germline, CDR1 DFQATT and CDR2 SNEGSKA (reference sequence). This CDR3 contains 10 residues. The V and J ends lost 7 bases and 2 bases respectively, with 5 bases between them. In DNA form, the CDR3 reads TGCAGTGTGTCTAACACTGAAGCTTTCTTT. The encoded protein is CSVSNTEAFF.

The rearrangement uses TRBV14 and TRBJ1-2; D gene uncertain. The V and J ends lost 1 base and 4 bases respectively, with 25 bases between them. Looked up from germline, CDR1 is SGHDN and CDR2 is FVKESK. The CDR3 extends over 19 amino acids. DNA of the CDR3: TGTGCCAGCAGCCAAGCAGTGAGGGTCGGCACGAGGCGGATCTATGGCTACACCTTC. Protein sequence: CASSQAVRVGTRRIYGYTF.

This clone is a singleton in its sample. The genes are TRBV5-6 and TRBJ1-1; unclear D gene. V lost 0 bases and J 9 bases, leaving 18 bases between the germline ends. Germline loops: CDR1 SGHDT, CDR2 YYEEEE. This CDR3 is built from 15 residues. CDR3 coding DNA: TGTGCCAGCAGCTTGGTGTCAACCCACAGCAGGCAAGCTTTCTTT. This gives the protein CASSLVSTHSRQAFF.

CDR3 sequence: CASSLVWRADNEQFF. The CDR3 region has the DNA TGTGCCAGCAGCCTCGTCTGGCGGGCTGACAATGAGCAGTTCTTC. The chain uses TRBV6-7 and TRBJ2-1; TRBD2 is a possible D gene (5 bases). TRBV6-7 is recorded as an ORF, its role being uncertain. This CDR3 comprises 15 residues. V lost 6 bases to trimming and J lost 5 bases, with 17 bases between them.

This clone was observed a few times. The V call is TRBV4-3, the J call TRBJ1-2; no clear D. There are 20 residues in the CDR3. The germline V gene encodes CDR1 LGHNA and CDR2 YSLEER. Trimming left V 1 base short and J 0 bases short, with 24 bases between. The CDR3 protein is CASSQGITAEPKNTNYGYTF. CDR3 in DNA: TGCGCCAGCAGCCAAGGCATCACCGCGGAACCCAAGAATACTAACTATGGCTACACCTTC.

The chain is built from TRBV2 and TRBJ1-5, with D maybe TRBD1 (6 bases). There are 17 residues in the CDR3. V was clipped by 5 bases and J by 3 bases, with 20 bases between them. Looked up from germline, CDR1 is SNHLY and CDR2 is FYNNEI. DNA of the CDR3: TGTGCCAGCAGTCAATTGGACAGAAGGGCTGACAATCAGCCCCAGCATTTT. It yields the protein CASSQLDRRADNQPQHF.

CDR3 nucleotide sequence: TGTGCCAGCTCACCCCGGAACACTGAAGCTTTCTTT. It encodes CASSPRNTEAFF. This sequence joins TRBV18 and TRBJ1-1, with no clear D. Germline lookup yields CDR1 KGHSH and CDR2 LQKENI. V was shortened by 3 bases and J by 1 base, with 3 bases between the two germline ends. There are 12 residues in the CDR3.

The V call is TRBV29-1, the J call TRBJ1-2, with 7 bases that match TRBD1. The V gene end was trimmed by 5 bases and the J gene end by 0 bases; junction bases not matched to a gene: 3. Germline V gene lookup returns CDR1 SQVTM and CDR2 ANQGSEA. The CDR3 is 13 amino acids. This CDR3 reads CSVQGETNYGYTF. The CDR3 region has the DNA TGCAGCGTTCAGGGGGAGACTAACTATGGCTACACCTTC.

The rearrangement joins TRBV29-1 to TRBJ2-3, with D possibly TRBD1 on 5 matching bases. V lost 3 bases, J lost 0 bases, and 13 bases lay in between. The germline V gene has CDR1 SQVTM and CDR2 ANQGSEA. This CDR3 contains 15 residues. CDR3 nucleotides: TGCAGCGTTGAGGGGCCGGGCAGAAGCACAGATACGCAGTATTTT. Protein: CSVEGPGRSTDTQYF.

The chain recombines TRBV5-1 with TRBJ1-5, with D maybe TRBD1 (5 bases). CDR3 length equals 15 residues. V was shortened by 2 bases and J by 6 bases, with 15 bases between the two germline ends. Germline CDR1 SGHRS, CDR2 YFSETQ. The CDR3 DNA sequence: TGCGCCAGCAGCTTTATAGGGGCCGAAGGTCAGCCCCAGCATTTT. This sequence encodes CASSFIGAEGQPQHF. Using reference TRBV5-1 and TRBJ1-5 for the parts outside the CDR3, the full variable domain is KAGVTQTPRYLIKTRGQQVTLSCSPISGHRSVSWYQQTPGQGLQFLFEYFSETQRNKGNFPGRFSGRQFSNSRSEMNVSTLELGDSALYLCASSFIGAEGQPQHFGDGTRLSIL.

The V call is TRBV6-5, the J call TRBJ2-5; TRBD1 might be the D (5 bases). The CDR3 length is 13 residues. Between the trimmed V and J ends, which lost 5 bases and 5 bases, there was a span of 12 bases. CDR1 is MNHEY, CDR2 SVGAGI, per germline. CDR3 coding DNA: TGTGCCAGCAGTGCAGGGTTTAAGGAGACCCAGTACTTC. It specifies CASSAGFKETQYF.

This clone appeared a few times. The chain links TRBV28 to TRBJ2-7, with 7 positions matching TRBD1. This CDR3 is built from 13 residues. V gave up 1 base and J gave up 4 bases; unmatched junction bases: 1. Germline CDR1 reads MDHEN; CDR2 reads SYDVKM. The CDR3 coding sequence is TGTGCCAGCAGTTTATTACAGGGGTACGAGCAGTACTTC. Translated: CASSLLQGYEQYF.

The chain is built from TRBV18 and TRBJ2-3; 8 positions agree with TRBD2. The trim removed 6 bases at V and 2 bases at J, leaving 7 bases unmatched. The germline CDR1 and CDR2 sequences are KGHSH and LQKENI. CDR3 length: 15 amino acids. The CDR3 loop is CASSLAGTDTDTQYF. The CDR3 DNA follows: TGTGCCAGCTCCCTAGCGGGCACGGACACAGATACGCAGTATTTT.

The chain combines TRBV4-1 with TRBJ1-4, with D possibly being TRBD1 (5 bases). V lost 5 bases and J 6 bases, leaving 19 bases between the germline ends. The CDR3 has 16 amino acids. Germline values: CDR1 MGHRA, CDR2 YSYEKL. Here the CDR3 reads CASSVGLRVIDEKLFF. CDR3 nucleotide sequence: TGCGCCAGCAGCGTGGGTCTCAGGGTGATTGATGAAAAACTGTTTTTT.

The rearrangement uses TRBV19 and TRBJ1-5, with unresolved D. The CDR3 is made up of 15 amino acids. Germline V gene sequence: CDR1 LNHDA, CDR2 SQIVND (reference sequence). The V end lost 4 bases, the J end lost 0 bases, and 10 bases lay between the germline ends. The CDR3 DNA sequence: TGTGCCAGTAGTACCGACAACTCTAGCAATCAGCCCCAGCATTTT. Protein sequence: CASSTDNSSNQPQHF.

The V call is TRBV19, the J call TRBJ1-2, with D hard to call. Germline values: CDR1 LNHDA, CDR2 SQIVND (reference sequence). CDR3 length: 14 amino acids. Trimming left V 7 bases short and J 8 bases short, with 20 bases between. The CDR3 DNA sequence: TGTGCCAGTAACTTTCCACCTCCCAATGAAGGCTACACCTTC. Its protein product is CASNFPPPNEGYTF. The variable domain in full, completed from reference TRBV19 and TRBJ1-2, reads DGGITQSPKYLFRKEGQNVTLSCEQNLNHDAMYWYRQDPGQGLRLIYYSQIVNDFQKGDIAEGYSVSREKKESFPLTVTSAQKNPTAFYLCASNFPPPNEGYTFGSGTRLTVV.

The V gene is TRBV19, the J gene TRBJ1-5; 7 nucleotides line up with TRBD1. This CDR3 spans 15 amino acids. The ends lost 8 bases at V and 1 base at J; junction bases unmatched: 8. CDR1 is LNHDA and CDR2 is SQIVND in the germline V gene (reference sequence). CDR3 sequence reads: CASDQGQSSNQPQHF. The CDR3 coding sequence is TGTGCCAGTGATCAGGGACAGTCAAGCAATCAGCCCCAGCATTTT.